These 9 T cell receptor beta chains came from one sample sequenced in a study of identical twins (dated by TCRdb to 2016 to 2017). The library was built by means of 5' RACE. Sequencing took place on an Illumina HiSeq 2000. TCRdb trimmed the raw reads at Q25, called clones with MiXCR and kept productive beta chains. Duplicate CDR3 protein sequences are folded into a single record with the most common DNA and genes. The sample yields fewer than 900,000 distinct CDR3 sequences; 21% were counted once. The top ten constitute 4% to 5.5% of the sample. These data also formed part of another study, on T cells expressing NK-cell markers.

The sample consisted of PBMCs. These receptor sequences come from a woman between 18 and 29 years old in good health.

This clonotype turned up a few times. The chain links TRBV29-1 to TRBJ1-1; 7 nucleotides line up with TRBD1. The germline V gene has CDR1 SQVTM and CDR2 ANQGSEA. V shed 3 bases and J 0 bases; nucleotides not matched to a gene: 4. This CDR3 has 14 amino acids. The CDR3 loop is CSVETGRVNTEAFF. CDR3 sequence (DNA): TGCAGCGTTGAGACAGGGAGGGTGAACACTGAAGCTTTCTTT.

This clonotype was detected a few times. This rearrangement joins TRBV20-1 to TRBJ2-5; no reliable D call. Germline CDR1 and CDR2: DFQATT and SNEGSKA (reference sequence). The CDR3 runs to 13 residues. Trimming took off 3 bases at V and 5 bases at J, with 13 bases between the two ends. In nucleotides, the CDR3 is TGCAGTGCTAGTTTGGACGCGGCGGAGACCCAGTACTTC. It yields the protein CSASLDAAETQYF.

This clonotype was detected ten times or more. This sequence joins TRBV29-1 and TRBJ1-5; D unclear. With 4 bases removed from V and 4 bases from J, the gap between germline ends came to 5 bases. The CDR3 has 11 amino acids. The germline V gene has CDR1 SQVTM and CDR2 ANQGSEA. CDR3 coding DNA: TGCAGCGTTGGGGTTAATCAGCCCCAGCATTTT. Its translation: CSVGVNQPQHF.

This chain connects TRBV9 to TRBJ1-4; D is perhaps TRBD1 (6 bases). CDR1 and CDR2 from the germline V gene are SGDLS and YYNGEE. This CDR3 contains 16 residues. Trimming took 4 bases from V and 0 from J, leaving 13 bases between them. CDR3 amino acids: CASSTTGTPTNEKLFF. The CDR3 DNA reads TGTGCCAGCAGCACCACCGGGACACCAACTAATGAAAAACTGTTTTTT.

The J gene is TRBJ2-1, the V gene TRBV3-1; 11 bases agree with TRBD2. Unmatched junction bases numbered 6, after V lost 5 bases and J lost 9 bases. Germline V gene sequence: CDR1 LGHDT, CDR2 YNNKEL (reference sequence). The CDR3 loop spans 14 amino acids. This chain's CDR3 is CASSRLAGTGEQFF. In nucleotides, the CDR3 is TGTGCCAGCAGCAGACTAGCGGGAACGGGTGAGCAGTTCTTC.

This rearrangement joins TRBV6-1 to TRBJ2-3; maybe TRBD1 (6 bases). Trimming removed 4 bases at V and 2 bases at J, with 7 bases between. CDR1 is MNHNS and CDR2 is SASEGT in the germline V gene. The CDR3 is 13 amino acids. For the CDR3, the DNA is TGTGCCAGCAGTGGGGACAACACAGATACGCAGTATTTT. Translated: CASSGDNTDTQYF.

The CDR3, as DNA: TGTGCCAGCAGCTTCCGGGACAGGGCGCCCGGGGAGCTGTTTTTT. This translates into CASSFRDRAPGELFF. The J gene is TRBJ2-2, the V gene TRBV7-6; the match to TRBD1 covers 9 bases. This CDR3 has 15 residues. V was clipped by 3 bases and J by 6 bases; unmatched bases: 5. Germline V CDR1 and CDR2: SGHVS, FNYEAQ. The full variable domain, completed using reference TRBV7-6 and TRBJ2-2, is GAGVSQSPRYKVTKRGQDVALRCDPISGHVSLYWYRQALGQGPEFLTYFNYEAQQDKSGLPNDRFSAERPEGSISTLTIQRTEQRDSAMYRCASSFRDRAPGELFFGEGSRLTVL.

The rearrangement links TRBV6-5 to TRBJ1-4; 7 nucleotides align to TRBD1. This CDR3 has 15 residues. The trim removed 4 bases at V and 8 bases at J, leaving 10 bases unmatched. The germline gives CDR1 MNHEY, CDR2 SVGAGI. CDR3 in amino acids: CASSSPPGQQEKLFF. The CDR3 DNA sequence: TGTGCCAGCAGTTCGCCCCCGGGACAGCAAGAAAAACTGTTTTTT.

The chain links TRBV6-2 or TRBV6-3 to TRBJ2-7; perhaps D is TRBD1 or TRBD2 (5 bases each). The V and J ends lost 4 bases and 0 bases respectively, with 19 bases between them. In germline, CDR1 is MNHEY, CDR2 SVGEGT. The CDR3 length is 17 residues. The CDR3 loop reads CASSSTPQGRDSYEQYF. For the CDR3, the DNA is TGTGCCAGCAGTTCGACACCTCAGGGACGGGACTCCTACGAGCAGTACTTC.